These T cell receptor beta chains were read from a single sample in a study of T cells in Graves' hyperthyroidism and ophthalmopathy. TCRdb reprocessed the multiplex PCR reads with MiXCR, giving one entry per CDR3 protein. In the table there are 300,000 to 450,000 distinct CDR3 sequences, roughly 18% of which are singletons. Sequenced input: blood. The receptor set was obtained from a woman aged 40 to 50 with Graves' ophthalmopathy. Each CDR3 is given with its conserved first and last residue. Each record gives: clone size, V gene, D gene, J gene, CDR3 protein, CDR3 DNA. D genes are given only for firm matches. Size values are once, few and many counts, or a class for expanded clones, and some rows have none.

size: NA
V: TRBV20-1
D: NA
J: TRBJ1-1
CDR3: CSAPPGVEAFF
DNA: TGCAGTGCTCCGCCGGGAGTTGAAGCTTTCTTT

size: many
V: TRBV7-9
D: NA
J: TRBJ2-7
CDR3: CASSPPEGLSYEQYF
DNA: TGTGCCAGCAGCCCACCTGAGGGCTTGAGCTACGAGCAGTACTTC

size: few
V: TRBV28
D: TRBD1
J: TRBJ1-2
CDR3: CASSPQGGAFYGYTF
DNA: TGTGCCAGCAGTCCCCAGGGGGGGGCTTTCTATGGCTACACCTTC

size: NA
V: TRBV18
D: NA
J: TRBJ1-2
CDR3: CASSPGTGTRLREGYTF
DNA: TGTGCCAGCTCACCCGGGACCGGGACACGGCTACGGGAAGGCTACACCTTC

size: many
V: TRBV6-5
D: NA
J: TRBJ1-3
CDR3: CASSYSDSGNTIYF
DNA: TGTGCCAGCAGTTACTCCGACTCTGGAAACACCATATATTTT

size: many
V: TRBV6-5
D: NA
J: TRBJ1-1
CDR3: CASSTFGDHTEAFF
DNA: TGTGCCAGCAGTACGTTCGGGGACCACACTGAAGCTTTCTTT

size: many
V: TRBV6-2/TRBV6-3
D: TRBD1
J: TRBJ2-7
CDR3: CASSYADRENEQYF
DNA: TGTGCCAGCAGTTACGCGGACAGGGAGAACGAGCAGTACTTC

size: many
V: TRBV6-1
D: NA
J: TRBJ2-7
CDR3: CASSEVGRGEQYF
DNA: TGTGCCAGCAGTGAAGTTGGCAGGGGCGAGCAGTACTTC

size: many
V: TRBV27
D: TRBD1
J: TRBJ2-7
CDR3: CASSPGQFLEQYF
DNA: TGTGCCAGCAGTCCGGGACAGTTTTTAGAGCAGTACTTC

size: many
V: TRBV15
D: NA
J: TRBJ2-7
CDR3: CATSRDSFGVGSSYEQYF
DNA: TGTGCCACCAGCAGAGATTCATTCGGTGTCGGGAGCTCTTACGAGCAGTACTTC

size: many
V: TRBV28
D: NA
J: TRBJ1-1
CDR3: CASSSRQAFF
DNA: TGTGCCAGCAGCTCTCGACAGGCTTTCTTT

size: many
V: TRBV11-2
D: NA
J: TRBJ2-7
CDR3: CASSLLGFEQYF
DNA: TGTGCCAGCAGCTTACTGGGGTTCGAGCAGTACTTC

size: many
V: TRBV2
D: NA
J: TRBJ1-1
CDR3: CASMLTGIYSPTRPTEAFF
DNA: TGTGCCAGCATGCTGACGGGGATCTACTCACCGACCCGACCCACTGAAGCTTTCTTT

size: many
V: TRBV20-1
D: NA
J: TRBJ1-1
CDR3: CSASSRGGYTEAFF
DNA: TGCAGTGCTAGTTCCAGGGGCGGGTACACTGAAGCTTTCTTT

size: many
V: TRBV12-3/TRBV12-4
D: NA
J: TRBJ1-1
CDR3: CASSLDGGNTEAFF
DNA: TGTGCCAGCAGTCTGGACGGGGGGAACACTGAAGCTTTCTTT

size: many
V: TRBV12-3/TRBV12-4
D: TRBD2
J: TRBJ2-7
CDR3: CASRGTKLAGGGAYEQYF
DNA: TGTGCCAGCAGAGGGACTAAACTAGCGGGAGGTGGAGCCTACGAGCAGTACTTC

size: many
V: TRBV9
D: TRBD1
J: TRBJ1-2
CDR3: CASSVPRQGRSYGYTF
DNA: TGTGCCAGCAGCGTACCGAGACAGGGGAGGTCCTATGGCTACACCTTC

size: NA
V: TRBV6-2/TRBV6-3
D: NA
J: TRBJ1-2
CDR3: CASRMSGISHYGYTF
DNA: TGTGCCAGTAGAATGAGCGGGATCAGTCACTATGGCTACACCTTC

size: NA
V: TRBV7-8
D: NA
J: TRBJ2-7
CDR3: CASSLRGWRRRGAYEQYF
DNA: TGTGCCAGCAGCTTACGTGGGTGGCGGCGGAGAGGGGCCTACGAGCAGTACTTC

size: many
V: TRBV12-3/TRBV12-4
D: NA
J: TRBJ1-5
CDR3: CASSRDRTAQPQHF
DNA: TGTGCCAGCAGCCGAGACAGGACGGCTCAGCCCCAGCATTTT

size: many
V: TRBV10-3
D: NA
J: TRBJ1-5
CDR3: CAISRVGNQPQHF
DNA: TGTGCCATTTCACGAGTGGGCAATCAGCCCCAGCATTTT

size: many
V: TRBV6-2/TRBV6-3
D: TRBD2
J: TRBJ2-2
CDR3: CASRSSGTAGELFF
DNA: TGTGCCAGCCGGAGTAGCGGGACTGCCGGGGAGCTGTTTTTT

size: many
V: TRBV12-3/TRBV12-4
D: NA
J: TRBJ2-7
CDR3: CASSLAFTYEQYF
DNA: TGTGCCAGCAGTTTAGCGTTTACCTACGAGCAGTACTTC

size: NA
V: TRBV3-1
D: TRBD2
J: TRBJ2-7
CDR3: CASSHSGTHRYEQYF
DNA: TGTGCTAGCAGCCATAGCGGGACACACCGATACGAGCAGTACTTC

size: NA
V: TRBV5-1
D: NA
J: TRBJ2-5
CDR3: CASLSSGDGKTQYF
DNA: TGCGCCAGCCTAAGTTCGGGAGACGGGAAGACCCAGTACTTC

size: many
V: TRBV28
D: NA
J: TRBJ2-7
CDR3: CASSLRQVSYEQYF
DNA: TGTGCCAGCAGTTTACGGCAGGTATCCTACGAGCAGTACTTC

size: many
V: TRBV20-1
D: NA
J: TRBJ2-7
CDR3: CSARDLRRNEQYF
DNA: TGCAGTGCTAGAGATCTCCGGCGGAACGAGCAGTACTTC

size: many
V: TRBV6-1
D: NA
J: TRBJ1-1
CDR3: CASSKDGWAEAFF
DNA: TGTGCCAGCAGTAAGGACGGGTGGGCTGAAGCTTTCTTT

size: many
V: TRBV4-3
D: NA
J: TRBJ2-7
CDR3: CASSQEAQALNEQYF
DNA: TGCGCCAGCAGCCAAGAGGCACAGGCCTTAAACGAGCAGTACTTC

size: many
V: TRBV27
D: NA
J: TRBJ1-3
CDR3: CASSPGTTGNTIYF
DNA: TGTGCCAGCAGTCCCGGGACAACTGGAAACACCATATATTTT

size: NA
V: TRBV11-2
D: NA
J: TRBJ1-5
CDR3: CASSLDLPHQPQHF
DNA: TGTGCCAGCAGCTTAGACCTACCCCATCAGCCCCAGCATTTT

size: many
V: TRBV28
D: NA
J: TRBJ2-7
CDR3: CASSLPTYEQYF
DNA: TGTGCCAGCAGTTTACCGACCTACGAGCAGTACTTC

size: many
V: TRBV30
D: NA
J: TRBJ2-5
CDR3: CAWSEVVRGETQYF
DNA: TGTGCCTGGAGTGAGGTTGTTAGGGGAGAGACCCAGTACTTC

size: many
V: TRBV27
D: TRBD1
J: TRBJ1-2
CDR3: CASSLSIGQGAVGEGYTF
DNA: TGTGCCAGCAGTTTATCGATCGGACAGGGGGCAGTAGGGGAAGGCTACACCTTC

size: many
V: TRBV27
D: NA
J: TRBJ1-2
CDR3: CASSPRGGYGYTF
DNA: TGTGCCAGCAGTCCTAGGGGAGGGTATGGCTACACCTTC

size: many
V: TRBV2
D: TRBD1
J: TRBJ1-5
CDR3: CASSVVGQGHQPQHF
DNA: TGTGCCAGCAGTGTTGTCGGACAGGGCCATCAGCCCCAGCATTTT

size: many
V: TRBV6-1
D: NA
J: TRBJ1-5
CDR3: CASSRRVDQPQHF
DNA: TGTGCCAGCAGTAGGAGGGTTGATCAGCCCCAGCATTTT

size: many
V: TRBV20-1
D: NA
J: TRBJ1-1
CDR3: CSAFMNTEAFF
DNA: TGCAGTGCTTTCATGAACACTGAAGCTTTCTTT

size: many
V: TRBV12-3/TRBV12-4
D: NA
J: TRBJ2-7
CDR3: CASSWAYEQYF
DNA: TGTGCCAGCTCTTGGGCCTACGAGCAGTACTTC

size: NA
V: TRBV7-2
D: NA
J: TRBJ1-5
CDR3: CASSLGRRNHQPQHF
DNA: TGTGCCAGCAGCTTAGGGCGGAGAAACCATCAGCCCCAGCATTTT

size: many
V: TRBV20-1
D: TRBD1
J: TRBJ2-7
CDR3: CSARPPGQSSYEQYF
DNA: TGCAGTGCTAGGCCACCGGGACAGAGCTCCTACGAGCAGTACTTC

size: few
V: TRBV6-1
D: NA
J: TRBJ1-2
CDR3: CASRTPWDYGYTF
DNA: TGTGCCAGCAGGACTCCGTGGGACTATGGCTACACCTTC

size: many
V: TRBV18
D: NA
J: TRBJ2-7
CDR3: CASSPPGPGAYEQYF
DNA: TGTGCCAGCTCACCACCGGGCCCGGGGGCCTACGAGCAGTACTTC

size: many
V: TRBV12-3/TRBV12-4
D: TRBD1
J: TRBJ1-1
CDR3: CASRSPGGTEAFF
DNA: TGTGCCAGCAGGTCCCCAGGGGGCACTGAAGCTTTCTTT

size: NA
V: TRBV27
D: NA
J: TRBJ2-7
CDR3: CASSFLENYEQYF
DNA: TGTGCCAGCAGTTTCCTAGAAAACTACGAGCAGTACTTC

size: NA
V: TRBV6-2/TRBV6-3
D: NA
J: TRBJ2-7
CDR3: CASSYWRAYEQYF
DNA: TGTGCCAGCAGTTACTGGCGAGCTTACGAGCAGTACTTC

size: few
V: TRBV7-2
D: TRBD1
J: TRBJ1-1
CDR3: CASSPRTGGLTEAFF
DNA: TGTGCCAGCAGCCCGAGGACAGGGGGCTTGACTGAAGCTTTCTTT

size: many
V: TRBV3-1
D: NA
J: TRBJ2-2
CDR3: CASSQGARTGELFF
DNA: TGTGCCAGCAGCCAAGGTGCCCGGACCGGGGAGCTGTTTTTT

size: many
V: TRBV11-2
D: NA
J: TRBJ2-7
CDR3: CASSSLTVYEQYF
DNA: TGTGCCAGCAGTTCCTTGACAGTTTACGAGCAGTACTTC

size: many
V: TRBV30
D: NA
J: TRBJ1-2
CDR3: CAWTLGNYGYTF
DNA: TGTGCCTGGACGTTAGGGAACTATGGCTACACCTTC

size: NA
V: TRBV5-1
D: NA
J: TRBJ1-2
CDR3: CASSPEGANYGYTF
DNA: TGCGCCAGCAGCCCGGAGGGGGCTAACTATGGCTACACCTTC

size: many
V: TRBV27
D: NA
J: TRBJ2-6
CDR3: CASSLWKGSGANVLTF
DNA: TGTGCCAGCAGTTTATGGAAGGGCTCTGGGGCCAACGTCCTGACTTTC

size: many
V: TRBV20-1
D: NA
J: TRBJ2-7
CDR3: CSARVSRGNYEQYF
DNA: TGCAGTGCTAGAGTTAGCCGGGGTAACTACGAGCAGTACTTC

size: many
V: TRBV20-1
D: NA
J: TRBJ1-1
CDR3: CSASRPTEAFF
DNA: TGCAGTGCTAGTAGGCCCACTGAAGCTTTCTTT

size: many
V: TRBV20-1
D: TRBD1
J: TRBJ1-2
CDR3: CSATQGAAGYTF
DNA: TGCAGTGCGACACAGGGGGCGGCCGGCTACACCTTC